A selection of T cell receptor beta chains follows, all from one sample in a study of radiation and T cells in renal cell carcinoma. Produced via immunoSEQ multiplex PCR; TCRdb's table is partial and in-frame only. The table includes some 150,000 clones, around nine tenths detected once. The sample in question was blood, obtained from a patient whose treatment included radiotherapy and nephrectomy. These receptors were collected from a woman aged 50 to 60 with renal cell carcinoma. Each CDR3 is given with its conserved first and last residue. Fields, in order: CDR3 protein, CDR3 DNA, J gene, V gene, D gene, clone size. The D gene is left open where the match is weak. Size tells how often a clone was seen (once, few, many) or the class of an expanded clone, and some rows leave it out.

CDR3aa: CASSRLSKYGYTF
CDR3nt: TGTGCCAGCAGCAGGTTGTCCAAGTATGGCTACACCTTC
j_gene: TRBJ1-2
v_gene: TRBV5-6
d_gene: .
abundance: .

CDR3aa: CASSLTGLDEQYF
CDR3nt: TGTGCCAGCAGCTTAACAGGGTTAGACGAGCAGTACTTC
j_gene: TRBJ2-7
v_gene: TRBV5-4
d_gene: .
abundance: .

CDR3aa: CASSLSSGGTDTQYF
CDR3nt: TGTGCCAGCAGCCTATCTAGCGGGGGCACAGATACGCAGTATTTT
j_gene: TRBJ2-3
v_gene: TRBV7-2
d_gene: TRBD2
abundance: .

CDR3aa: CASSIGQEIYGYTF
CDR3nt: TGTGCCAGTAGTATCGGACAGGAAATCTATGGCTACACCTTC
j_gene: TRBJ1-2
v_gene: TRBV19
d_gene: TRBD1
abundance: .

CDR3aa: CASSQDHQGHNSYEQYF
CDR3nt: TGTGCCAGCAGCCAAGATCACCAGGGGCATAACTCCTACGAGCAGTACTTC
j_gene: TRBJ2-7
v_gene: TRBV4-2
d_gene: .
abundance: once

CDR3aa: CASRRDVATNEKLFF
CDR3nt: TGTGCCAGCAGGAGAGACGTCGCAACTAATGAAAAACTGTTTTTT
j_gene: TRBJ1-4
v_gene: TRBV7-9
d_gene: .
abundance: once

CDR3aa: CASTTGTSLYEQYF
CDR3nt: TGTGCCAGCACTACCGGGACTTCGCTCTACGAGCAGTACTTC
j_gene: TRBJ2-7
v_gene: TRBV6-6
d_gene: .
abundance: once

CDR3aa: CASSQKTGPYKNTEAFF
CDR3nt: TGTGCCAGCAGCCAAAAGACAGGTCCTTACAAGAACACTGAAGCTTTCTTT
j_gene: TRBJ1-1
v_gene: TRBV5-6
d_gene: .
abundance: .

CDR3aa: CASRPSYEQYF
CDR3nt: TGTGCCAGCAGGCCCTCCTACGAGCAGTACTTC
j_gene: TRBJ2-7
v_gene: TRBV2
d_gene: .
abundance: .

CDR3aa: CASSQEGRTGELFF
CDR3nt: TGCGCCAGCAGCCAAGAGGGGCGGACCGGGGAGCTGTTTTTT
j_gene: TRBJ2-2
v_gene: TRBV4-3
d_gene: .
abundance: .

CDR3aa: CASSDPGTNYGYTF
CDR3nt: TGTGCCAGTAGTGACCCAGGGACTAACTATGGCTACACCTTC
j_gene: TRBJ1-2
v_gene: TRBV25-1
d_gene: .
abundance: .

CDR3aa: CASSFVRTHETQYF
CDR3nt: TGTGCCAGCAGTTTCGTCAGAACCCATGAGACCCAGTACTTC
j_gene: TRBJ2-5
v_gene: TRBV28
d_gene: .
abundance: .

CDR3aa: CASRQGTPLLMETQYF
CDR3nt: TGTGCCAGCAGACAAGGGACTCCTCTTTTGATGGAGACCCAGTACTTC
j_gene: TRBJ2-5
v_gene: TRBV11-2
d_gene: .
abundance: once